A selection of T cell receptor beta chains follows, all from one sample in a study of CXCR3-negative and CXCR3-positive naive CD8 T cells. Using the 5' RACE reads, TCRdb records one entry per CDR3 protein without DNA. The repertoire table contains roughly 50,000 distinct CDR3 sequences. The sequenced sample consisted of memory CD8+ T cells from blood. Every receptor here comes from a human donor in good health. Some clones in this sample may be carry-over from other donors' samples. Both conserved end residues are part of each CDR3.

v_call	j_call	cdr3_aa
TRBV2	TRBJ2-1	CASTGAWHEQFF
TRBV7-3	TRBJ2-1	CASSVSGGDHEQFF
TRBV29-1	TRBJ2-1	CSVATGGNEQFF
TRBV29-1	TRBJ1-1	CSVSPGGEAFF
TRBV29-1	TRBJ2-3	CSVEGQLKGDTQYF
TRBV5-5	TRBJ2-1	CASSWGFRDGSYNEQFF
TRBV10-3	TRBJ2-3	CASGDASSTDTQYF
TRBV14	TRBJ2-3	CASSPDGFTDTQYF
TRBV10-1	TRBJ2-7	CASSERSRQGSTPLSYEQYF
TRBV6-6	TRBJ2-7	CASSFQGTEQYF
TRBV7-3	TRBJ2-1	CASSLAGLENNEQFF
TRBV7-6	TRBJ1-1	CASSHPGQQANAFF
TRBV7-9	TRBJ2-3	CASSPPEAASTDTQYF
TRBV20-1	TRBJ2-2	CSAREQGRELFF
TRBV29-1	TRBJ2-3	CSGVPASTDTQYF
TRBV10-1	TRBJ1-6	CASSESSGEDSPLHF
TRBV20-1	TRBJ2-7	CSAVSGRAPYEQYF
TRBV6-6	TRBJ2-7	CASSYGDRPYEQYF
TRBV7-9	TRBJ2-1	CASSPPRQGAGNEQFF
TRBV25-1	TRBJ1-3	CASSWEGNTIYF
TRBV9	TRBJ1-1	CASSLQDTPRMNTEAFF
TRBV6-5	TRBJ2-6	CASSYSDTGANVLTF
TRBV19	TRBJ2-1	CASSIGGHSQFF